This TCR beta chain stems from a study of cytomegalovirus exposure and HLA in healthy donors. The CDR3 runs to 15 residues. Germline assignment: CDR1 SNHLY and CDR2 FYNNEI. V lost 3 bases to trimming and J lost 1 base; unmatched junction nucleotides: 2. The PCR ran on 60 Vbeta and 13 Jbeta primers. This table comes from immunoSEQ multiplex PCR, and its TCRdb copy is limited to in-frame clones, with some not included. The data contain about 120,000 clones, 65% to 75% of them singletons. Overall study findings and caveats: Trimming of TCR beta V- and J-genes showed a link, identified in a later analysis, to a missense DCLRE1C variant.

About this clone itself: The antigen remains undetermined.

The rearrangement joins TRBV2 to TRBJ2-1; TRBD1 matches at 8 bases. The sequence was obtained from a man aged 25-45 years in good health and CMV-seropositive. Sequencing used PBMCs. DNA of the CDR3: TGTGCCAGCAGTGAGCAGGGGGCGTCCTACAATGAGCAGTTCTTC. Translated: CASSEQGASYNEQFF.